This T cell receptor beta chain was sequenced in a study of blood T cell repertoires in COVID-19. Libraries were prepared by immunoSEQ multiplex PCR; TCRdb keeps only in-frame clonotypes and omits some of them. This repertoire shows a few hundred thousand clones, 86% found once; its top ten account for over 9%. The CDR3 runs to 16 residues. Germline V gene sequence: CDR1 SGHNT, CDR2 YYREEE (reference sequence). V gave up 3 bases and J gave up 6 bases; unmatched junction bases: 8. This chain connects TRBV5-4 to TRBJ2-1; 11 nucleotides agree with TRBD2. Material: peripheral blood. This receptor was taken from a man older than 75 with acute or convalescent COVID-19. The CDR3 region has the DNA TGTGCCAGCAGCTCCCCCGGGACTAGCGGTTCCAATGAGCAGTTCTTC. It encodes CASSSPGTSGSNEQFF.